The clone carrying this TCR beta chain was seen a few times. This sample is part of a study of T cells in Graves' hyperthyroidism and ophthalmopathy. Amplification targeted TCR beta CDR3 regions from RNA transcripts. The TCR CDR3 first-round RT-PCR relied on the HTBI primer set. MiXCR, run by TCRdb on the multiplex PCR reads, gives a single entry per CDR3 protein. The sample lists around 350,000 distinct CDR3 sequences, 13% to 15% occurring once. The CDR3 contains 15 residues. Germline-derived CDR1 and CDR2 are SSHAT and FNYEAQ (reference sequence). The ends were cut back, 9 bases at V and 5 bases at J, with 19 bases in the middle. Clinical symptoms, serum thyroxine and TRAb, thyroid ultrasound and orbital computed tomography together formed the diagnostic basis.

The chain combines TRBV7-7 with TRBJ1-4, with a tentative D call TRBD1 (5 bases). Sequencing used blood. The receptor was isolated from a woman aged 55-69 years with Graves' ophthalmopathy. CDR3 protein: CASNPPRGSNEKLFF. CDR3 coding DNA: TGTGCCAGTAATCCTCCTAGGGGCAGCAATGAAAAACTGTTTTTT.